Each of the 15 T cell receptor beta chains below was sequenced from the same sample in a study of Graves' ophthalmopathy and Graves' hyperthyroidism (dated by TCRdb to the late 2010s). Sequencing took place on an Illumina HiSeq 2000. For repertoire sequencing, TCR beta CDR3 regions were amplified from RNA transcripts. HTBI primers and the Qiagen OneStep RT-PCR kit were used in a first-round RT-PCR, which was followed by a second-round multiplex PCR, size selection and purification. The public reads were quality trimmed at Q25 with fastp and then assembled into clones with MiXCR by TCRdb, keeping productive beta chains. One record per CDR3 amino acid sequence lists the most common genes and DNA. Recorded for this sample are about 740,000 distinct CDR3 sequences; approximately 40% of them occurred a single time. Of the sample, roughly 45% falls within the top ten clones. The sequencing input was peripheral blood. The receptor source for this set is an adult man with Graves' ophthalmopathy.

J is TRBJ1-2 and V is TRBV29-1; the D gene is possibly TRBD1 (6 bases). CDR3 length: 12 residues. The germline gives CDR1 SQVTM, CDR2 ANQGSEA. The CDR3 region is CSVLKTGYGYTF. The CDR3 nucleotides read TGCAGTGTACTAAAAACAGGGTATGGCTACACCTTC.

A few counts support this clonotype. The V and J genes are TRBV6-6 and TRBJ1-1; D gene uncertain. CDR1 MNHNY and CDR2 SVGAGI come from the germline V gene (reference sequence). The CDR3 extends over 11 amino acids. V gave up 2 bases and J gave up 8 bases, with 6 bases separating them. The CDR3 sequence is CASSYPLEAFF. CDR3 coding DNA: TGTGCCAGCAGTTACCCCCTCGAAGCTTTCTTT.

This clonotype was seen many times. The chain employs TRBV9 and TRBJ1-5, with D perhaps TRBD1 (6 bases). V lost 4 bases, J lost 1 base, and 12 bases lay in between. Germline V gene data show CDR1 as SGDLS and CDR2 as YYNGEE. The CDR3 covers 15 residues. The CDR3 is CASSPQGLSNQPQHF. The CDR3 nucleotides read TGTGCCAGCAGCCCACAGGGTTTAAGCAATCAGCCCCAGCATTTT.

The chain is built from TRBV2 and TRBJ2-5; the D gene is possibly TRBD1 (5 bases). V gave up 8 bases and J gave up 5 bases, with 15 bases separating them. The CDR3 is 13 residues long. CDR1 is SNHLY and CDR2 is FYNNEI in the germline V gene. The CDR3: CASQGIGHETQYF. CDR3 DNA sequence: TGTGCCAGCCAGGGTATCGGCCATGAGACCCAGTACTTC.

The table lists this clonotype with a few counts. This chain joins TRBV9 and TRBJ2-1; maybe TRBD1 (6 bases). The V and J ends lost 6 bases and 4 bases respectively, with 20 bases between them. Germline lookup yields CDR1 SGDLS and CDR2 YYNGEE. The CDR3 runs to 16 residues. The CDR3: CASTKTGSGSYNEQFF. The CDR3 coding sequence is TGTGCCAGCACCAAGACAGGATCTGGGTCATACAATGAGCAGTTCTTC.

The V and J genes are TRBV7-2 and TRBJ1-1; 7 nucleotides align to TRBD1. Trimming cost V 5 bases and J 11 bases; bases outside gene matches: 17. CDR1 is SGHTA and CDR2 is FQGNSA in the germline V gene. The CDR3 is 15 amino acids. The CDR3 loop reads CASSLLSLGTAEAFF. The CDR3 nucleotides are TGTGCCAGCAGCCTACTATCCCTGGGGACAGCCGAGGCTTTCTTT.

The rearrangement links TRBV11-1 to TRBJ2-5, with D perhaps given as TRBD1 or TRBD2 (5 bases each). The CDR3 covers 13 residues. CDR1 SGHAT and CDR2 FQDESV come from the germline V gene (reference sequence). The V and J ends lost 8 bases and 2 bases respectively, with 12 bases between them. The CDR3 nucleotides are TGTGCCAGCTTCTGGGACGGACAAGAGACCCAGTACTTC. Amino acid sequence: CASFWDGQETQYF.

This clonotype came up once. One end of the junction does not line up with germline, which may come from a read error. This chain connects TRBV7-6 to TRBJ2-5; possibly TRBD2 for D (7 bases). The germline gives CDR1 SGHVS, CDR2 FNYEAQ. The CDR3 extends over 17 amino acids. CDR3 loop: CAISLRGGFYSQETQYF. The DNA of the CDR3 is TGTGCCATCAGCTTAAGGGGGGGATTCTATAGCCAAGAGACCCAGTACTTC.

This chain connects TRBV5-8 to TRBJ2-5; no clear D. Germline V gene sequence: CDR1 SGHTS, CDR2 YDEGEE. The V and J ends lost 0 bases and 5 bases respectively, with 8 bases between them. This CDR3 comprises 13 residues. CDR3 sequence: CASSLDVWETQYF. DNA for the CDR3: TGTGCCAGCAGCTTGGACGTTTGGGAGACCCAGTACTTC.

This clonotype has ten or more counts. The V call is TRBV19, the J call TRBJ1-1, with TRBD1 matching 7 bases. J was trimmed by 4 bases and V by 7 bases; bases with no gene match: 9. The germline gives CDR1 LNHDA, CDR2 SQIVND (reference sequence). This CDR3 is 14 amino acids long. CDR3 region: CASTFTGQTTEAFF. In DNA, the CDR3 is TGTGCCAGTACGTTTACGGGACAGACCACTGAAGCTTTCTTT.

The rearrangement uses TRBV27 and TRBJ2-2; 8 nucleotides agree with TRBD2. V shed 6 bases, J shed 6 bases, and the junction held 15 bases outside the gene matches. The CDR3 extends over 17 amino acids. Germline CDR1 reads MNHEY; CDR2 reads SMNVEV (reference sequence). CDR3 sequence reads: CASSPGLVAGRPGELFF. The CDR3 DNA follows: TGTGCCAGCAGCCCTGGTTTGGTAGCGGGAAGGCCCGGGGAGCTGTTTTTT.

This clonotype was recorded many times. J is TRBJ1-4 and V is TRBV29-1; TRBD1 agrees at 7 bases. The CDR3 totals 14 residues. The V gene end was trimmed by 4 bases and the J gene end by 8 bases; junction bases not matched to a gene: 10. Germline V CDR1 and CDR2: SQVTM, ANQGSEA. CDR3 residues: CSVAETGTGEKLFF. In nucleotides, the CDR3 is TGCAGCGTTGCCGAGACAGGGACCGGGGAAAAACTGTTTTTT.

This clonotype was seen at least ten times. V gene TRBV7-6 combines with J gene TRBJ1-3, with a possible D match to TRBD1 (6 bases). Trimming took off 5 bases at V and 4 bases at J, with 15 bases between the two ends. The CDR3 consists of 15 residues. Germline CDR1 is SGHVS and CDR2 is FNYEAQ. CDR3 protein: CASSEQGGYGNTIYF. The CDR3 DNA follows: TGTGCCAGCAGCGAACAGGGAGGGTACGGAAACACCATATATTTT. Supplemented by reference TRBV7-6 and TRBJ1-3, the full variable domain reads GAGVSQSPRYKVTKRGQDVALRCDPISGHVSLYWYRQALGQGPEFLTYFNYEAQQDKSGLPNDRFSAERPEGSISTLTIQRTEQRDSAMYRCASSEQGGYGNTIYFGEGSWLTVV.

The CDR3 nucleotides read TGTGCCAGCAGTTTAGTCCCGGACTTTTACGAGCAGTACTTC. Protein product: CASSLVPDFYEQYF. The chain couples TRBV12-3 or TRBV12-4 to TRBJ2-7, with D perhaps TRBD2 (5 bases). CDR3 size: 14 residues. V lost 1 base, J lost 4 bases, and 11 bases lay in between.

The chain joins TRBV14 to TRBJ2-3; a weak D match, TRBD2 (5 bases). In germline, CDR1 is SGHDN, CDR2 FVKESK. The length of the CDR3 is 13 residues. The ends were cut back, 0 bases at V and 9 bases at J, with 10 bases in the middle. This CDR3 reads CASSQDGPGTQYF. The CDR3 DNA sequence: TGTGCCAGCAGCCAAGATGGTCCGGGAACGCAGTATTTT.